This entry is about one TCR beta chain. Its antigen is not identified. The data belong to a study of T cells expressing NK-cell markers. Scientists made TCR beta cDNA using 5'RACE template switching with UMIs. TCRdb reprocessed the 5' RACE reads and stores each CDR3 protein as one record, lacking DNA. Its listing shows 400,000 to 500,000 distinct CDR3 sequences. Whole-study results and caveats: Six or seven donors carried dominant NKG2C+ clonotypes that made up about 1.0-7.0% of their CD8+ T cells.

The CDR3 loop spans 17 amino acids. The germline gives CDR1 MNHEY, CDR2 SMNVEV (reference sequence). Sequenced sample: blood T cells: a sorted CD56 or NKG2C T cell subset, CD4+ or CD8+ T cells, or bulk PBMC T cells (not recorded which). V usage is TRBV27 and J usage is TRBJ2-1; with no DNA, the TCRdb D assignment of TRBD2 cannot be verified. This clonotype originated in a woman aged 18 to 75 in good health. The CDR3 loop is CASSGVAGGLRYGEQFF.